The following is a TCR beta chain sequence with its context. Its antigen target is currently unknown. Base quality data are lacking; no much larger clone is found one base away. To demonstrate the VDJtools post-analysis software, the study profiled TCR beta repertoires from the peripheral blood of 13 young patients with multiple sclerosis. The patients with multiple sclerosis were children and adolescents between about 6 and 17 years of age. The entry originates in a study of post-analysis software for immune sequencing data (dated by TCRdb to the mid-2010s). With regard to the full study: The recorded disease courses included relapsing-remitting, secondary progressive and progressive-relapsing multiple sclerosis, and some patients had no subtype annotation. Patient repertoires were compared against roughly 11 previously published healthy control repertoires from donors aged about 6 to 25 years. A subset of samples was prepared in parallel using single-end sample barcoding, then pooled and co-amplified after Illumina adapter ligation. Broader findings and caveats from the paper: Significantly lower normalized Chao1 diversity was found in multiple sclerosis patients than in controls, suggesting substantial peripheral T-cell clonal expansion. Strong co-clustering of samples prepared in the same batch was shown by direct clustering with F measure, prompting a batch-effect correction. Significantly higher frequencies in patients than in controls were found for five or six TRBV segments, including TRBV5-6, TRBV5-1 and TRBV20-1. The multiple sclerosis patient group was slightly younger than the control group.

The method behind the library was PCR. Reads for this sample came from an Illumina HiSeq 2500. To reduce PCR and sequencing biases, unique molecular identifiers were built into the TCR beta cDNA libraries. Every 1 to 10 million input T cells yielded 500,000 or so cDNA molecules, meaning each molecule approximated one T cell. Patient libraries were prepared and sequenced with the same protocol used for the earlier healthy control dataset. Samples belonging to the same batch were prepared together, multiplexed and sequenced on a shared HiSeq lane. For the original study's pipeline: MIGEC was used to process the raw barcoded reads, and molecular identifier groups with only a single read were discarded before consensus assembly and CDR3 extraction. VDJtools was used for post-analysis of the clonotype tables, and diversity was normalized by down-sampling every dataset to the size of the smallest sample. In repertoire overlap clustering, CDR3 amino acid sequences, but not nucleotide sequences, were matched to correct batch-related cross-sample contamination. TCRdb ran its own pipeline on the public reads, namely fastp trimming at Q25 and MiXCR clone calling, and kept in-frame beta chains. A single entry per CDR3 protein holds the most common genes and DNA from its merged rows. TCRdb's processing, not the authors' own work, is the source of the V and J calls. This sample gives fewer than 850,000 distinct CDR3 sequences in total; roughly 30% of them show up just once. More than 0.45% of the sample is in the top ten clones.

The CDR3 runs 15 residues from the cysteine to the phenylalanine. The only DNA kept is the CDR3, 45 bases in frame from the first base. V is trimmed back by 7 bases and J by 3 bases, and the junction contains 6 bases that no gene match accounts for. Sequences MDHEN (CDR1) and SYDVKM (CDR2) are obtained from the germline V gene. The rearrangement joined TRBV28 to TRBJ2-7; 13 junctional bases match TRBD2. The clonotype was recovered from a girl between 5 and 17 years old with multiple sclerosis. The sequenced sample was blood. The nucleotides are TGTGCCAGCACCCTGAGGACTAGCGGGGGCTACGAGCAGTACTTC. Protein translation: CASTLRTSGGYEQYF. Reference TRBV28 and TRBJ2-7 proteins supply the regions before and after the CDR3; the full variable domain is: DVKVTQSSRYLVKRTGEKVFLECVQDMDHENMFWYRQDPGLGLRLIYFSYDVKMKEKGDIPEGYSVSREKKERFSLILESASTNQTSMYLCASTLRTSGGYEQYFGPGTRLTVT.